This is a list of T cell receptor beta chains from one sample in a study of blood T cell repertoires in COVID-19. Method: immunoSEQ multiplex PCR; TCRdb's copy keeps in-frame clones and lacks some. Of some 370,000 clones listed, more than 80% are singletons. The sample comprised peripheral blood. These TCRs come from a man aged 40-49 years with acute or convalescent COVID-19. Both conserved end residues are part of each CDR3. D genes are given only for firm matches. Where a row states a size, it is once, few, many or the class of an expanded clone; other rows omit it.

V gene	clone size	J gene	D gene	CDR3 protein	CDR3 DNA
TRBV18	NA	TRBJ2-7	NA	CASSNRDRGSYEQYF	TGTGCCAGCTCGAACCGGGACCGGGGGTCCTACGAGCAGTACTTC
TRBV5-6	NA	TRBJ1-4	TRBD1	CASSLGTAEKLFF	TGTGCCAGCAGCCTGGGGACAGCCGAAAAACTGTTTTTT
TRBV29-1	NA	TRBJ1-1	NA	CSVAHQGAGTEAFF	TGCAGCGTTGCCCATCAGGGAGCGGGCACTGAAGCTTTCTTT
TRBV10-3	once	TRBJ2-5	NA	CAISMLTRDQETQYF	TGTGCCATCAGCATGTTAACTAGGGATCAAGAGACCCAGTACTTC
TRBV12-5	NA	TRBJ1-1	NA	CASGAGSLYTEAFF	TGTGCTAGTGGTGCGGGCAGCCTATACACTGAAGCTTTCTTT
TRBV12-3/TRBV12-4	NA	TRBJ1-4	NA	CASKVPGQEKLFF	TGTGCCAGCAAGGTCCCAGGCCAAGAAAAACTGTTTTTT
TRBV6-6	NA	TRBJ2-3	TRBD2	CASSRGPLGGGTDTQYF	TGTGCCAGCAGTCGAGGCCCACTAGGCGGGGGAACAGATACGCAGTATTTT
TRBV29-1	few	TRBJ1-2	NA	CSVQVGEGVGGYTF	TGCAGCGTCCAGGTTGGGGAGGGAGTTGGGGGCTACACCTTC
TRBV6-5	NA	TRBJ1-2	TRBD1	CASSSTGGESYYTF	TGTGCCAGCAGCTCGACAGGGGGCGAGAGTTACTACACCTTC
TRBV7-7	NA	TRBJ1-1	NA	CASSLYMNTEAFF	TGTGCTAGCAGCTTATATATGAACACTGAAGCTTTCTTT
TRBV7-9	few	TRBJ2-5	NA	CASSLTVETQYF	TGTGCCAGCAGCTTAACTGTTGAGACCCAGTACTTC
TRBV9	NA	TRBJ2-1	NA	CASSLSGSSYNEQFF	TGTGCCAGCAGCTTATCTGGTAGCTCCTACAATGAGCAGTTCTTC
TRBV4-2	NA	TRBJ2-7	TRBD1	CASSQDTGGYEQYF	TGTGCCAGCAGCCAAGATACAGGGGGATACGAGCAGTACTTC
TRBV11-2	NA	TRBJ2-4	TRBD2	CASSDSIAGGWNIQYF	TGTGCCAGCAGCGACTCAATAGCGGGAGGATGGAACATTCAGTACTTC
TRBV5-5	once	TRBJ2-1	NA	CASSLSLNMAYNEQFF	TGTGCCAGCAGCTTGTCGCTGAACATGGCCTACAATGAGCAGTTCTTC
TRBV28	NA	TRBJ1-6	NA	CASSETGRTALHF	TGTGCCAGCAGCGAGACCGGGAGGACGGCCCTCCACTTT
TRBV12-5	few	TRBJ1-4	TRBD1	CASGPGQPVTF	TGTGCTAGTGGTCCGGGACAGCCTGTGACTTTT
TRBV7-8	NA	TRBJ2-2	TRBD2	CASSSTRAGLNTGELFF	TGTGCCAGCAGCTCGACTAGAGCGGGGCTAAACACCGGGGAGCTGTTTTTT
TRBV5-4	NA	TRBJ2-7	NA	CASSEEWGGYEQYF	TGTGCCAGCAGCGAGGAATGGGGCGGCTACGAGCAGTACTTC
TRBV29-1	few	TRBJ1-1	NA	CSVRITGGAEAFF	TGCAGCGTGAGAATAACCGGAGGGGCTGAAGCTTTCTTT
TRBV11-3	NA	TRBJ2-5	NA	CASSLYRRETQYF	TGTGCCAGCAGCTTGTACAGGAGAGAGACCCAGTACTTC
TRBV5-1	NA	TRBJ1-1	TRBD1	CASSMGQGAAEAFF	TGCGCCAGCAGCATGGGACAGGGGGCCGCTGAAGCTTTCTTT
TRBV20-1	NA	TRBJ2-3	TRBD2	CSATETSGGAWKDTQYF	TGCAGTGCTACTGAGACTAGCGGGGGGGCCTGGAAAGATACGCAGTATTTT
TRBV7-6	NA	TRBJ1-2	NA	CASSPDGGGYGYTF	TGTGCCAGCAGCCCGGACGGAGGAGGCTATGGCTACACCTTC
TRBV9	NA	TRBJ2-2	NA	CASSDSGANTGELFF	TGTGCCAGCAGCGATAGCGGCGCGAACACCGGGGAGCTGTTTTTT
TRBV5-6	NA	TRBJ2-3	TRBD2	CASNPPGSGSTDTQYF	TGTGCCAGCAACCCGCCCGGTAGCGGGAGCACAGATACGCAGTATTTT
TRBV5-1	NA	TRBJ2-1	TRBD1	CASSYGDRPEQFF	TGCGCCAGCAGCTACGGGGACAGGCCCGAGCAGTTCTTC
TRBV29-1	NA	TRBJ2-1	TRBD2	CSVDHAGGPYNEQFF	TGCAGCGTTGATCACGCGGGGGGGCCCTACAATGAGCAGTTCTTC
TRBV28	NA	TRBJ1-5	TRBD1	CASSFFPDRGGGNQPQHF	TGTGCCAGCAGTTTTTTCCCCGACAGGGGAGGGGGCAATCAGCCCCAGCATTTT
TRBV5-1	NA	TRBJ2-7	NA	CASSLVGSDEQYF	TGCGCCAGCAGCTTGGTCGGTTCCGACGAGCAGTACTTC
TRBV3-1/TRBV3-2	NA	TRBJ2-7	TRBD1	CASSQGQGVVAEQYF	TGTGCCAGCAGCCAAGGCCAGGGGGTCGTAGCCGAGCAGTACTTC
TRBV28	NA	TRBJ1-1	NA	CASSFGSGGTEAFF	TGTGCCAGCAGTTTTGGGTCGGGGGGCACTGAAGCTTTCTTT
TRBV4-2	NA	TRBJ1-6	NA	CASSQGQPNSPLHF	TGTGCCAGCAGCCAAGGACAGCCTAATTCACCCCTCCACTTT
TRBV6-6	NA	TRBJ2-7	TRBD2	CASSRSGGAGFYEQYF	TGTGCCAGCAGCCGATCCGGGGGGGCCGGATTCTACGAGCAGTACTTC
TRBV28	few	TRBJ2-7	TRBD2	CASSLASAGDSYEQYF	TGTGCCAGCAGTTTGGCTTCTGCGGGGGATTCCTACGAGCAGTACTTC
TRBV18	NA	TRBJ1-4	TRBD1	CASSPVDRGNEKLFF	TGTGCCAGCTCACCAGTGGACAGGGGTAATGAAAAACTGTTTTTT
TRBV14	NA	TRBJ2-7	TRBD1	CASSPLGRGRTNEQYF	TGTGCCAGCAGCCCGCTCGGCAGGGGGCGTACCAACGAGCAGTACTTC
TRBV2	NA	TRBJ2-2	NA	CASSKRSGELFF	TGTGCCAGCAGCAAGAGGAGCGGGGAGCTGTTTTTT
TRBV7-2	NA	TRBJ2-5	TRBD2	CASSLGPRLAGPRVETQYF	TGTGCCAGCAGCTTAGGTCCACGACTAGCGGGCCCGAGGGTGGAGACCCAGTACTTC